This T cell receptor beta chain was sequenced in a study of STAT5B mutations in CD4+ large granular lymphocyte leukemia (dated by TCRdb to the early 2020s). Context from the whole study: Among the healthy controls, the CDR3 'QG' motif was associated with a particular HLA allele. The study compared the TCRbeta repertoires of patients with CD4+ T-cell large granular lymphocyte leukemia against the TCRbeta repertoires of healthy blood donors. Flow cytometry on FACSCanto II or FACSVerse showed that the purified fractions were more than 95% pure among lymphocytes. General conclusions and limits of the study: CD4-sorted patient repertoires appeared more clonal than healthy CD4+ repertoires, and this difference persisted after removing the putative leukemic clones. TRBV06-family usage was enriched among the top patient clones (8/27) compared with healthy controls (2/35). Main leukemic clonotypes were private to each patient, although under 30% appeared at low frequency in other patients' non-leukemic repertoires. The data were not HLA-matched, and the relatively small sample size could explain the higher clonality seen in CD4+ compared with CD8+ T-LGLL.

In the germline V gene, CDR1 corresponds to SGHVS and CDR2 to FQNEAQ. The germline ends are 12 bases apart after V is trimmed by 6 bases and J by 4 bases. The CDR3 spans 13 residues, from the cysteine through the phenylalanine. Only the CDR3 part of the read is kept: 39 bases, read in frame from the first base. TCRbeta rearrangements were sequenced from genomic DNA using the immunoSEQ assay at survey resolution. Processing in the source paper ran as follows. In the TCR sequencing data, the lowest productive clonotype frequency that could be detected was 2.59 x 10-5. Only productive TCRbeta rearrangements, defined as complete and in-frame sequences, were included in the analyses. Clonality for each sample was calculated as Simpson clonality in the immunoSEQ Analyzer version 3.0. Clones were binned by frequency as very rare, small, medium, large (1-20%) or hyperexpanded (>20%). OLGA 1.2.3 estimated generation probabilities, VDJtools produced V-gene circos plots, VDJdb was queried for specificities, and GLIPH identified CDR3 motifs. This is the immuneACCESS table as TCRdb keeps it, with only in-frame sequences that have V and J called. A part of the clones is gone; compared with another copy, unresolved V genes explain less than half, and the rest is unexplained. V and J calls plus clone size are reproduced from that table; the DNA served to infer D and trimming. Recorded for this sample are 20,000 to 25,000 clones; less than 80% of them occurred a single time. The ten largest make up 0.65% of the sample.

Buffy coats from roughly 40 blood donors, supplied by the Finnish Red Cross blood service, were used as healthy controls. All TCR-sequenced material derived from peripheral blood: patient blood samples and healthy donor buffy coats. Peripheral blood mononuclear cells were isolated by Ficoll-Hypaque gradient centrifugation. Magnetic purification was used to isolate CD4+ cells from the buffy coats of the healthy controls. The Gentra Puregene Cell and Tissue kit was used for genomic DNA extraction, and quantification was performed on a Qubit 2.0 fluorometer. This clone was counted only a few times. It has no known antigen specificity. The sample holds no much larger clone one base away, and base qualities are not on file.

The specimen sequenced was CD4+ T cells from blood buffy coats. The source of this sequence is a human donor in good health. The receptor chain draws on TRBV7-8 and TRBJ1-1; possibly the D gene is TRBD1, per 5 matching bases. The sequence in DNA is TGTGCCAGCAGTAACACAGGTAGCACTGAAGCTTTCTTT. The resulting protein is CASSNTGSTEAFF.